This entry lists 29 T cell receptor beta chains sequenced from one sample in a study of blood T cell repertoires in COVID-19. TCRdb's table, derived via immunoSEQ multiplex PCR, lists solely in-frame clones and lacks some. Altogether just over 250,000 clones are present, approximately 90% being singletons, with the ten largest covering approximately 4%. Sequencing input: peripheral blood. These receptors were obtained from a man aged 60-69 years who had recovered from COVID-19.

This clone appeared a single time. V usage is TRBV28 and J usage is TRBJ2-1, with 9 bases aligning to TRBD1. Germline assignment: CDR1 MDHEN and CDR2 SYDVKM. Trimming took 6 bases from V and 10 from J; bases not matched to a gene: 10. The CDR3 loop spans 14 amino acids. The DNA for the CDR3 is TGTGCCAGCAGCGTTGGGACAGGGTTTGGAGAGCAGTTCTTC. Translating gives CASSVGTGFGEQFF.

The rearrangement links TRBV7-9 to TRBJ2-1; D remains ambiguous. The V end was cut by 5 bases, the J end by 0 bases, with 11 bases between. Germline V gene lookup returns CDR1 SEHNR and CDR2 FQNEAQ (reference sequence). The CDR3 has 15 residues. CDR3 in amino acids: CASSLRLGSYNEQFF. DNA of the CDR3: TGTGCCAGCAGCCTACGACTGGGCTCCTACAATGAGCAGTTCTTC.

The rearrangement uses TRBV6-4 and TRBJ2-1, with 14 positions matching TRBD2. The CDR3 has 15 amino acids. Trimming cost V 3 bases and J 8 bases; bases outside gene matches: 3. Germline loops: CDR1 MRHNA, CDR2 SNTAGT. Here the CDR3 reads CASSEGTSGGYEQFF. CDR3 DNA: TGTGCCAGCAGTGAGGGGACTAGCGGGGGCTATGAGCAGTTCTTC.

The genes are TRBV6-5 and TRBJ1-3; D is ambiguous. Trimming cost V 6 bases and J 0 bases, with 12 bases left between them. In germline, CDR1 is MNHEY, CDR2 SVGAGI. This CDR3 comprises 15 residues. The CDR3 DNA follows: TGTGCCAGCAGAGTAGACTCACACTCTGGAAACACCATATATTTT. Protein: CASRVDSHSGNTIYF.

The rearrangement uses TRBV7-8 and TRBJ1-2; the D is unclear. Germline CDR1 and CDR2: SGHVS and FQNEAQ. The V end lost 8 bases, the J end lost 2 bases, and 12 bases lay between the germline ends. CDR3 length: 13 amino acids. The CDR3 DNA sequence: TGTGCCAGCGGCTCACAGATAAACTATGGCTACACCTTC. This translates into CASGSQINYGYTF.

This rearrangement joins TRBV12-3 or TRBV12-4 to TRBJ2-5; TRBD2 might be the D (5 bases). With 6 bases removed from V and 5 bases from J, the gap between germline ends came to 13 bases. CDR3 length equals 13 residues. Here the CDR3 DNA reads TGTGCCAGCAGCTATCAGAGAGGGGAGACCCAGTACTTC. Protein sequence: CASSYQRGETQYF.

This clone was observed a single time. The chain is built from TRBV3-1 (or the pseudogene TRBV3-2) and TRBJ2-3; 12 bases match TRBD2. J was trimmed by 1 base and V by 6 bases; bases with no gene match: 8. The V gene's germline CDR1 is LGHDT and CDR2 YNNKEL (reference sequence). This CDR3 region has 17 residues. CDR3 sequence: CASSYLAGGSGTDTQYF. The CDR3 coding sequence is TGTGCCAGCAGTTACCTAGCGGGGGGGTCGGGCACAGATACGCAGTATTTT.

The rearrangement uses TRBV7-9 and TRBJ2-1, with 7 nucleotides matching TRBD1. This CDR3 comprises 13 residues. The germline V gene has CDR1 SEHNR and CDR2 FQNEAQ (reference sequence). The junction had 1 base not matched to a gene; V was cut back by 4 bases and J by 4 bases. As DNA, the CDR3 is TGTGCCAGCAGCTGGGGACAGTACAATGAGCAGTTCTTC. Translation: CASSWGQYNEQFF.

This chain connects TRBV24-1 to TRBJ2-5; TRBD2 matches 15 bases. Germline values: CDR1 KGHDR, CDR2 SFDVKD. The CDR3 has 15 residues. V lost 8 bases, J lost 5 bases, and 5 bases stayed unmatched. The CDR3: CATIGLAGGRETQYF. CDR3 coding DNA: TGTGCCACCATTGGACTAGCGGGGGGGCGGGAGACCCAGTACTTC.

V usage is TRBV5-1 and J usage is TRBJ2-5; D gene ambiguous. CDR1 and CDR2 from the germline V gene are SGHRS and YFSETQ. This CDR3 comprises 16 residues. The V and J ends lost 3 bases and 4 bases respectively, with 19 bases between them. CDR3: CASSSSGSLRGETQYF. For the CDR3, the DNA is TGCGCCAGCAGCTCGTCCGGGTCCCTCAGAGGAGAGACCCAGTACTTC.

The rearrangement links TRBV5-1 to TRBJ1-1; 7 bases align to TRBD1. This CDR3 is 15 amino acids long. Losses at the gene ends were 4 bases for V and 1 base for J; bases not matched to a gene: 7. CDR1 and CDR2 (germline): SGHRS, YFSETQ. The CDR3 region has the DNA TGCGCCAGCAGCACAGGGGTGGGGGCGAACACTGAAGCTTTCTTT. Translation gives CASSTGVGANTEAFF.

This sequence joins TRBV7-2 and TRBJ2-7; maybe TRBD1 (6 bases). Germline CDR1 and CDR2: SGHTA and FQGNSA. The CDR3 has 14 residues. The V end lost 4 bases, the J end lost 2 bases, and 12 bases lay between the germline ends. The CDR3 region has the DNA TGTGCCAGCAGCTCGTTGGACAGAGCCTACGAGCAGTACTTC. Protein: CASSSLDRAYEQYF.

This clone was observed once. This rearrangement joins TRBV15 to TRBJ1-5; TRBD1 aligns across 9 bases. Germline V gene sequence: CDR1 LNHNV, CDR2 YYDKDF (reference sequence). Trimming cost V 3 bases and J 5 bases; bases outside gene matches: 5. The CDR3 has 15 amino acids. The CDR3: CATSRITGGDQPQHF. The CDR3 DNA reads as TGTGCCACCAGCAGGATTACAGGGGGCGATCAGCCCCAGCATTTT.

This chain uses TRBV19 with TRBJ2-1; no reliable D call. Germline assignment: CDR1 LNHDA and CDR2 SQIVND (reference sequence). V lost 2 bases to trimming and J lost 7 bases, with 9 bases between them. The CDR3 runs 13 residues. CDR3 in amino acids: CASSILAKNEQFF. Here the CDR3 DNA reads TGTGCCAGTAGTATACTTGCGAAAAATGAGCAGTTCTTC.

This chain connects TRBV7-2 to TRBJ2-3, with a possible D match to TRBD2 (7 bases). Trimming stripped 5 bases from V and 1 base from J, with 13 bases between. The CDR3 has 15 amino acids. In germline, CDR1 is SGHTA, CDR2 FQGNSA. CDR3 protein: CASSPRGPRTDTQYF. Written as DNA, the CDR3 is TGTGCCAGCAGCCCGCGGGGGCCCCGCACAGATACGCAGTATTTT. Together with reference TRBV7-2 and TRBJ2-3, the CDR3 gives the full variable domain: GAGVSQSPSNKVTEKGKDVELRCDPISGHTALYWYRQSLGQGLEFLIYFQGNSAPDKSGLPSDRFSAERTGGSVSTLTIQRTQQEDSAVYLCASSPRGPRTDTQYFGPGTRLTVL.

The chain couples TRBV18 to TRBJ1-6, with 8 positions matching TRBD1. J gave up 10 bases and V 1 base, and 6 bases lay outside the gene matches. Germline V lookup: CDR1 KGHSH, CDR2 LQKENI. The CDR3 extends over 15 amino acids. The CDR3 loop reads CASSPRGQVMSPLHF. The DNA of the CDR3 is TGTGCCAGCTCACCACGGGGACAGGTGATGTCACCCCTCCACTTT.

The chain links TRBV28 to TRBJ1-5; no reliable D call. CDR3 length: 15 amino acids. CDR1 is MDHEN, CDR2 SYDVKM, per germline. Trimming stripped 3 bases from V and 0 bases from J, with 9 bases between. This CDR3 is CASSFWRDSNQPQHF. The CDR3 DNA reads TGTGCCAGCAGTTTCTGGCGGGATAGCAATCAGCCCCAGCATTTT. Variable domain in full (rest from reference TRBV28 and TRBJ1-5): DVKVTQSSRYLVKRTGEKVFLECVQDMDHENMFWYRQDPGLGLRLIYFSYDVKMKEKGDIPEGYSVSREKKERFSLILESASTNQTSMYLCASSFWRDSNQPQHFGDGTRLSIL.

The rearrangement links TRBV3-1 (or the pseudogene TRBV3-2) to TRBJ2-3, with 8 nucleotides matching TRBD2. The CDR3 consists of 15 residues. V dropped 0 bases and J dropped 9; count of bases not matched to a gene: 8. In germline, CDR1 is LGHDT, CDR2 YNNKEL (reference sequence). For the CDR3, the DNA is TGTGCCAGCAGCCAAGATTGGCTAGCGGGTTCAACGCAGTATTTT. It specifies CASSQDWLAGSTQYF.

CDR3 nucleotide sequence: TGTGCCAGCGGGAGGGGCACTGGGGCCAACGTCCTGACTTTC. Its protein product is CASGRGTGANVLTF. This sequence joins TRBV9 and TRBJ2-6, with 7 nucleotides matching TRBD2. The V gene's germline CDR1 is SGDLS and CDR2 YYNGEE. V trimming: 7 bases; J trimming: 2 bases; junction bases outside the gene matches: 3. This CDR3 has 14 amino acids.

CDR3 sequence (DNA): TGCGCCAGCAGCCCACAAGGTCCGGGTGCATGGCCCTACGAGCAGTACTTC. Amino acids: CASSPQGPGAWPYEQYF. This rearrangement joins TRBV5-1 to TRBJ2-7; D call uncertain. V was clipped by 4 bases and J by 2 bases, with 22 bases between them. Germline V gene data show CDR1 as SGHRS and CDR2 as YFSETQ. The CDR3 totals 17 residues.

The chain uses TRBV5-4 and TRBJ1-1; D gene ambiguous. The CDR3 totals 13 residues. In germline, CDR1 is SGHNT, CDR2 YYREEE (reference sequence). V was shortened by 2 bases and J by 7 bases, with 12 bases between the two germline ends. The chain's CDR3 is CASSFSSGGEAFF. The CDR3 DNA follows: TGTGCCAGCAGCTTCAGTTCCGGAGGTGAAGCTTTCTTT.

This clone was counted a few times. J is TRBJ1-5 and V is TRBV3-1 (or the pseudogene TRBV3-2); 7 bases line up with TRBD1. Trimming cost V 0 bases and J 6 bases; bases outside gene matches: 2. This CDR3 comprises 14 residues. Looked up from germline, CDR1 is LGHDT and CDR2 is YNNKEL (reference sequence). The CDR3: CASSQEQGIQPQHF. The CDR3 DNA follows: TGTGCCAGCAGCCAAGAACAGGGGATTCAGCCCCAGCATTTT.

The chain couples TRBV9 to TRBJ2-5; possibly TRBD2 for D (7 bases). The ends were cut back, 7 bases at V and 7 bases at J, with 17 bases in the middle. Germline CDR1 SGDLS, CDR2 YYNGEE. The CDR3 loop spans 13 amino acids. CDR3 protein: CASGGGAVGTQYF. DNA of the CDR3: TGTGCCAGCGGAGGGGGGGCCGTGGGGACCCAGTACTTC.

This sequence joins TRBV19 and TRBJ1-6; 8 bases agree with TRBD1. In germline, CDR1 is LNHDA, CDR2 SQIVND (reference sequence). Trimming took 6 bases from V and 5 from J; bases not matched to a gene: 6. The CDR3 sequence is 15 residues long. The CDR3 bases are TGTGCCAGTAGAAACGACAGGGGTGATAATTCACCCCTCCACTTT. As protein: CASRNDRGDNSPLHF.

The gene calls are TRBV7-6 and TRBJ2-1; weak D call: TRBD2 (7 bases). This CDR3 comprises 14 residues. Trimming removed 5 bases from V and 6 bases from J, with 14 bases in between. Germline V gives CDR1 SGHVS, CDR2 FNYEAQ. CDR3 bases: TGTGCCAGCAGCCTAGGGGGGGGGATCAATGAGCAGTTCTTC. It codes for CASSLGGGINEQFF.

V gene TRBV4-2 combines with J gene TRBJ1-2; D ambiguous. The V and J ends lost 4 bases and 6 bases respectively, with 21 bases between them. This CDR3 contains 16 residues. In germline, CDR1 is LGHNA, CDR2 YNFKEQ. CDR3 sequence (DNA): TGTGCCAGCAGCCGACCAGGACGGGGAACTAAGGATGGCTACACCTTC. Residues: CASSRPGRGTKDGYTF.

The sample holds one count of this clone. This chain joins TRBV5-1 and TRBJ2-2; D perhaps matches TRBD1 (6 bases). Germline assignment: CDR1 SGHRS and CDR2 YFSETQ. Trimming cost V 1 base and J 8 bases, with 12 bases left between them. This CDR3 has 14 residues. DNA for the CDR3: TGCGCCAGCAGCTTGATGGGGGCGGCTGGGGAGCTGTTTTTT. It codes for CASSLMGAAGELFF. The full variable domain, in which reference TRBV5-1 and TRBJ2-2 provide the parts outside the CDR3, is KAGVTQTPRYLIKTRGQQVTLSCSPISGHRSVSWYQQTPGQGLQFLFEYFSETQRNKGNFPGRFSGRQFSNSRSEMNVSTLELGDSALYLCASSLMGAAGELFFGEGSRLTVL.

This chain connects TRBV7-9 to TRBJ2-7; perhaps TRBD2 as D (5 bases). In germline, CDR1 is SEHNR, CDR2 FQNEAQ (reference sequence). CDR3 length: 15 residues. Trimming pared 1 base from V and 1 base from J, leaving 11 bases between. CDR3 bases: TGTGCCAGCAGCTTAGTGGCGGGTAGGTCCTACGAGCAGTACTTC. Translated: CASSLVAGRSYEQYF.

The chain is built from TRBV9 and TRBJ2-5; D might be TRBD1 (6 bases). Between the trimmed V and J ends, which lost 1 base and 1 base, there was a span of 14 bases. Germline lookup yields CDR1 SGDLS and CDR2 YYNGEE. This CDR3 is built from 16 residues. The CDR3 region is CASSVSGTYLQETQYF. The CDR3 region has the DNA TGTGCCAGCAGCGTATCTGGGACATATCTCCAAGAGACCCAGTACTTC.